Following are 19 T cell receptor beta chains from one sample sequenced in a study of T cell clonality in common variable immunodeficiency. Whole-study results and caveats: In common variable immunodeficiency, TCR beta chains reportedly carried fewer deletions and N-nucleotide insertions.

TCRdb keeps only in-frame clones here, not all; method: immunoSEQ multiplex PCR. The sample was found to contain approximately 28,000 clones, and every one recurs. Their antigen targets remain unknown. Input material: peripheral blood mononuclear cells. The receptors stem from a human donor with common variable immunodeficiency.

At least ten counts were recorded for this clone. The DNA ends 3 residues before the CDR3 does, and the rest of the CDR3 is filled in from the germline J gene. V and J are TRBV29-1 and TRBJ2-3; 7 bases agree with TRBD1. CDR1 is SQVTM and CDR2 is ANQGSEA in the germline V gene. V shed 6 bases, J shed 3 bases, and the junction held 12 bases outside the gene matches. The CDR3 loop spans 15 amino acids. Here the CDR3 reads CSVFSDRLLTDTQYF. CDR3 DNA (partial): TGCAGCGTATTCTCGGACAGGCTTTTAACAGATACG.

A few counts support this clone. The read stops 3 residues short of the end of the CDR3; the missing end is completed from the germline J gene. The chain is built from TRBV6-1 and TRBJ2-7; D not resolved. This CDR3 comprises 14 residues. Per the germline V gene, CDR1 is MNHNS and CDR2 is SASEGT. V was cut by 6 bases and J by 0 bases, with 12 bases left in between. The sequenced part of the CDR3 DNA is TGTGCCAGCAGCGAAATAGAAAACTCCTACGAG. Its protein product is CASSEIENSYE. The CDR3 in its entirety is CASSEIENSYEQYF.

Note on this clone: The read terminates 3 residues ahead of where the CDR3 ends, so the germline J gene completes it. The gene calls are TRBV20-1 and TRBJ2-5; 7 nucleotides agree with TRBD1. Looked up from germline, CDR1 is DFQATT and CDR2 is SNEGSKA (reference sequence). The trim removed 5 bases at V and 0 bases at J, leaving 9 bases unmatched. The CDR3 runs 15 residues. CDR3 sequence: CSAPPPQGHQETQYF. CDR3 DNA (partial): TGCAGTGCTCCTCCCCCACAGGGGCACCAAGAGACC.

This clone was detected ten times or more. The read finishes 3 residues shy of the CDR3 end, and the germline J gene is used to complete it. The chain has TRBV30 and TRBJ1-1; no clear D gene. This CDR3 contains 12 residues. CDR1 is GTSNPN and CDR2 is SVGIG in the germline V gene (reference sequence). V lost 5 bases to trimming and J lost 0 bases, with 7 bases between them. The CDR3 loop reads CAWAKLNTEAFF. The sequenced part of the CDR3 DNA is TGTGCCTGGGCTAAGCTGAACACTGAA.

This clone is classed as medium-sized. CDR3: CSASTGKNTEAFF. Incomplete CDR3 DNA: TGCAGCGCAAGCACAGGGAAGAACACTGAA. V gene TRBV29-1 combines with J gene TRBJ1-1, with D maybe TRBD1 (6 bases). The read gets to within 3 residues of the CDR3 end, and the germline J gene fills in the rest. Germline values: CDR1 SQVTM, CDR2 ANQGSEA. Trimming pared 7 bases from V and 1 base from J, leaving 13 bases between. The CDR3 is made up of 13 amino acids.

This clone was seen repeatedly, ten times or more. From the germline J gene comes the end of the CDR3, since the read stops 3 residues before it. V and J are TRBV18 and TRBJ2-3; 14 bases agree with TRBD2. The ends lost 4 bases at V and 4 bases at J; junction bases unmatched: 7. CDR3 size: 17 residues. The germline CDR1 and CDR2 sequences are KGHSH and LQKENI. The sequenced part of the CDR3 DNA is TGTGCCAGCTCACTCGGGACTAGCGGGAGAGGAGCAGATACG. Translating it yields CASSLGTSGRGADT. The CDR3 in full is CASSLGTSGRGADTQYF.

In regard to this clone: The read halts 3 residues ahead of the CDR3 end, with the missing end drawn from the germline J gene. The gene calls are TRBV23-1 and TRBJ2-5; TRBD1 is a possible D gene (5 bases). TRBV23-1 is an open reading frame, and its role is uncertain. This CDR3 is built from 15 residues. Deletions cut 0 bases from V and 0 bases from J, with 8 bases between. The CDR3 loop is CASSQSSGHQETQYF. The part of the CDR3 DNA that was read is TGCGCCAGCAGTCAATCGTCAGGGCACCAAGAGACC.

This clone was observed a handful of times. The read ends 3 residues before the CDR3 terminus; that terminus is restored from the germline J gene. The chain has TRBV19 and TRBJ2-4; TRBD1 might be the D (5 bases). The V gene lost 3 bases and the J gene lost 2 bases, with 8 bases spanning the gap. Germline CDR1 reads LNHDA; CDR2 reads SQIVND (reference sequence). This CDR3 has 14 residues. The part of the CDR3 DNA that was read is TGTGCCAGTAGTATCGCAGGGACCAAAAACATT. This gives the protein CASSIAGTKNI. The entire CDR3 sequence reads CASSIAGTKNIQYF. The whole variable domain, filled in from reference TRBV19 and TRBJ2-4, reads DGGITQSPKYLFRKEGQNVTLSCEQNLNHDAMYWYRQDPGQGLRLIYYSQIVNDFQKGDIAEGYSVSREKKESFPLTVTSAQKNPTAFYLCASSIAGTKNIQYFGAGTRLSVL.

This clone was picked up a small number of times. The read terminates 3 residues ahead of where the CDR3 ends, so the germline J gene completes it. The chain carries TRBV5-1 and TRBJ2-1; 8 bases line up with TRBD1. Germline CDR1 reads SGHRS; CDR2 reads YFSETQ. V dropped 4 bases and J dropped 8; count of bases not matched to a gene: 8. The CDR3 is 14 amino acids. CDR3 protein: CASSPGTGNDEQFF. The CDR3 DNA, read in part, is TGCGCCAGCAGCCCGGGGACAGGTAACGATGAG. Full variable domain (outside the CDR3, taken from reference TRBV5-1 and TRBJ2-1): KAGVTQTPRYLIKTRGQQVTLSCSPISGHRSVSWYQQTPGQGLQFLFEYFSETQRNKGNFPGRFSGRQFSNSRSEMNVSTLELGDSALYLCASSPGTGNDEQFFGPGTRLTVL.

This clone was found a few times. The sequence runs out 3 residues before the end of the CDR3; the remainder is reconstructed from the germline J gene. The chain employs TRBV7-8 and TRBJ2-5; a possible D gene is TRBD2 (6 bases). Trimming took 4 bases from V and 2 from J, leaving 17 bases between them. This CDR3 has 16 amino acids. Germline V gene sequence: CDR1 SGHVS, CDR2 FQNEAQ. The DNA read from the CDR3 is TGTGCCAGCAGCTCCGGGGGAGGACTCCGTCAAGAGACC. Residues: CASSSGGGLRQET. The complete CDR3 sequence is CASSSGGGLRQETQYF.

This clone was counted ten times or more. The part of the CDR3 DNA that was read is TGTGCCAGCAGCCAGGGGGATCGAGATACG. Translation: CASSQGDRDT. The entire CDR3 is CASSQGDRDTQYF. This sequence joins TRBV5-5 and TRBJ2-3, with 7 bases that match TRBD1. The missing CDR3 end, 3 residues past where the read stops, is filled in from the germline J gene. The CDR3 spans 13 residues. J gave up 5 bases and V 4 bases, and 4 bases lay outside the gene matches. Germline V lookup: CDR1 SGHKS, CDR2 YYEKEE (reference sequence). Combining the CDR3 with reference TRBV5-5 and TRBJ2-3 gives the whole variable domain DAGVTQSPTHLIKTRGQQVTLRCSPISGHKSVSWYQQVLGQGPQFIFQYYEKEERGRGNFPDRFSARQFPNYSSELNVNALLLGDSALYLCASSQGDRDTQYFGPGTRLTVL.

This clone was seen ten or more times. The read terminates 3 residues before the CDR3 end, so the remaining end is supplied by the germline J gene. V is TRBV10-3 and J is TRBJ2-1; 7 nucleotides align to TRBD1. Per germline, CDR1 ENHRY and CDR2 SYGVKD. The CDR3 has 15 amino acids. The junction had 8 bases not matched to a gene; V was cut back by 6 bases and J by 3 bases. CDR3 protein: CAIRPEGQHYNEQFF. The DNA read from the CDR3 is TGTGCCATCAGACCCGAGGGACAGCACTACAATGAG.

This clone has at least ten counts. The read ends 3 residues before the CDR3 terminus; that terminus is restored from the germline J gene. The rearrangement joins TRBV18 to TRBJ2-3; 7 nucleotides align to TRBD2. The germline V gene has CDR1 KGHSH and CDR2 LQKENI. V shed 5 bases and J 1 base; nucleotides not matched to a gene: 3. This CDR3 comprises 14 residues. The sequenced CDR3 bases are TGTGCCAGCTCATTAAGCGGGGGCACAGATACG. It yields the protein CASSLSGGTDT. The entire CDR3 sequence reads CASSLSGGTDTQYF. The complete variable domain, with remaining parts taken from reference TRBV18 and TRBJ2-3, reads NAGVMQNPRHLVRRRGQEARLRCSPMKGHSHVYWYRQLPEEGLKFMVYLQKENIIDESGMPKERFSAEFPKEGPSILRIQQVVRGDSAAYFCASSLSGGTDTQYFGPGTRLTVL.

In regard to this clone: The read is 3 residues too short to cover the CDR3 end, so that end is filled in from the germline J gene. The chain is built from TRBV6-1 and TRBJ1-3; the D is unclear. Germline V gives CDR1 MNHNS, CDR2 SASEGT. Trimming removed 2 bases from V and 3 bases from J, with 11 bases in between. CDR3 length equals 15 residues. CDR3 DNA (partial): TGTGCCAGCAGTGAATTGGCGGGCCGTGGAAACACC. Translation: CASSELAGRGNT. The CDR3 reads in full as CASSELAGRGNTIYF.

As regards this clone: The read falls 3 residues short of the CDR3 end, and the missing part is taken from the germline J gene. The chain links TRBV19 to TRBJ1-1; 9 bases fit TRBD1. The junction had 8 bases not matched to a gene; V was cut back by 4 bases and J by 2 bases. Germline assignment: CDR1 LNHDA and CDR2 SQIVND (reference sequence). This CDR3 has 16 amino acids. The CDR3 is CASSNRGPERNTEAFF. The part of the CDR3 DNA that was read is TGTGCCAGTAGTAACAGGGGGCCGGAACGTAACACTGAA.

This clone has ten or more counts. The read ends 3 residues before the CDR3 terminus; that terminus is restored from the germline J gene. This sequence joins TRBV2 and TRBJ1-1; 9 bases fit TRBD1. The germline CDR1 and CDR2 sequences are SNHLY and FYNNEI. This CDR3 is 15 amino acids long. Trimming took 6 bases from V and 2 from J; bases not matched to a gene: 7. CDR3 region: CASSARTGDNTEAFF. The sequenced CDR3 bases are TGTGCCAGCAGCGCCCGGACAGGGGATAACACTGAA.

Notes on this clone: The read is 3 residues too short to cover the CDR3 end, so that end is filled in from the germline J gene. The rearrangement uses TRBV18 and TRBJ1-1, with 11 positions matching TRBD1. Germline V gene lookup returns CDR1 KGHSH and CDR2 LQKENI. This CDR3 spans 16 amino acids. Trimming took 2 bases from V and 2 from J; bases not matched to a gene: 4. The CDR3 here is CASSPMGQGGNTEAFF. The CDR3 bases that were read are TGTGCCAGCTCACCAATGGGACAGGGGGGAAACACTGAA.

With regard to this clone: The read ends 3 residues before the CDR3 terminus; that terminus is restored from the germline J gene. The chain combines TRBV11-2 with TRBJ2-5, with 13 bases that match TRBD2. V shed 2 bases, J shed 5 bases, and the junction held 2 bases outside the gene matches. The CDR3 has 15 residues. The V gene's germline CDR1 is SGHAT and CDR2 FQNNGV. The CDR3 loop is CASSLTSGRAETQYF. CDR3 DNA, as far as it was read: TGTGCCAGCAGCTTAACTAGCGGGAGGGCCGAGACC.

This clone was picked up many times. The missing CDR3 end, 3 residues past where the read stops, is filled in from the germline J gene. The chain uses TRBV29-1 and TRBJ1-1; D not certain. Per germline, CDR1 SQVTM and CDR2 ANQGSEA. The CDR3 spans 10 residues. Incomplete CDR3 DNA: TGCAGCGTCCTCAGAGAGGTA. This translates into CSVLREV. The whole CDR3 protein reads CSVLREVAFF.